Shown below are 19 T cell receptor beta chains from a single sample sequenced in a study of blood T cell repertoires in COVID-19. Method: immunoSEQ multiplex PCR; TCRdb's copy keeps in-frame clones and lacks some. The sample carries 160,000 or so clones, over 80% recorded once. Sequenced: peripheral blood. The source is a woman aged 45-65 years with acute or convalescent COVID-19.

The chain couples TRBV19 to TRBJ1-3, with 8 bases aligning to TRBD1. The CDR3 contains 16 residues. With V trimmed by 1 base and J by 4 bases, 6 bases remained unmatched. Germline V gene lookup returns CDR1 LNHDA and CDR2 SQIVND (reference sequence). The chain's CDR3 is CASSIGPGGGGNTIYF. In DNA form, the CDR3 reads TGTGCCAGTAGTATAGGCCCAGGGGGCGGCGGAAACACCATATATTTT.

The genes are TRBV4-3 and TRBJ2-1; TRBD2 matches 8 bases. The CDR3 contains 14 residues. V was pared by 1 base and J by 8 bases, with 4 bases of the junction left unmatched. Germline V gene lookup returns CDR1 LGHNA and CDR2 YSLEER. CDR3: CASSQAGGEYEQFF. The CDR3 bases are TGCGCCAGCAGCCAAGCCGGGGGGGAATATGAGCAGTTCTTC.

The V gene is TRBV11-3, the J gene TRBJ1-1, with D possibly being TRBD1 (6 bases). The CDR3 has 17 amino acids. Germline lookup yields CDR1 SGHNT and CDR2 YENEEA. Trimming took off 5 bases at V and 4 bases at J, with 23 bases between the two ends. The CDR3 region has the DNA TGTGCCAGCAGCCTGGGGCTGGACAGTGGATCCAGCACTGAAGCTTTCTTT. This encodes CASSLGLDSGSSTEAFF.

V usage is TRBV4-2 and J usage is TRBJ2-2; 9 positions match TRBD2. V lost 0 bases, J lost 7 bases, and 15 bases stayed unmatched. Germline loops: CDR1 LGHNA, CDR2 YNFKEQ. The CDR3 runs to 19 residues. CDR3 DNA sequence: TGTGCCAGCAGCCAAGAAGGGACTAGCCCGATTGGGGGGGTCGGGGAGCTGTTTTTT. Its translation: CASSQEGTSPIGGVGELFF.

The chain is built from TRBV4-1 and TRBJ2-7, with 7 bases fitting TRBD2. The CDR3 runs to 16 residues. Losses at the gene ends were 3 bases for V and 3 bases for J; bases not matched to a gene: 11. The germline V gene has CDR1 MGHRA and CDR2 YSYEKL. The CDR3 DNA reads TGCGCCAGCAGCCATCCCCGGGAGGCTAGCCGCTACGAGCAGTACTTC. It is translated as CASSHPREASRYEQYF.

This clone was picked up one time. The rearrangement links TRBV7-2 to TRBJ2-3, with a weak D call TRBD2 (6 bases). V dropped 1 base and J dropped 0 bases, with 8 bases sitting between them. Germline assignment: CDR1 SGHTA and CDR2 FQGNSA. The length of the CDR3 is 15 residues. DNA of the CDR3: TGTGCCAGCAGCTTAGTAGCGGCTAGCACAGATACGCAGTATTTT. It yields the protein CASSLVAASTDTQYF.

The chain is built from TRBV5-1 and TRBJ2-2, with D perhaps TRBD1 (6 bases). Germline V gene sequence: CDR1 SGHRS, CDR2 YFSETQ. The CDR3 covers 15 residues. V lost 0 bases and J 4 bases, leaving 10 bases between the germline ends. CDR3 residues: CASSLGQVSTGELFF. The CDR3 DNA reads TGCGCCAGCAGCTTGGGACAGGTCAGCACCGGGGAGCTGTTTTTT.

V usage is TRBV2 and J usage is TRBJ1-6; the match to TRBD1 covers 7 bases. Germline V CDR1 and CDR2: SNHLY, FYNNEI. V was pared by 6 bases and J by 5 bases, with 10 bases of the junction left unmatched. The CDR3 has 16 residues. Written as DNA, the CDR3 is TGTGCCAGCAGACAAGTAGGGACAGCCCATAATTCACCCCTCCACTTT. Translating it yields CASRQVGTAHNSPLHF.

The V and J genes are TRBV11-2 and TRBJ1-2; D call uncertain. The germline gives CDR1 SGHAT, CDR2 FQNNGV. V was clipped by 5 bases and J by 4 bases, with 14 bases between them. The CDR3 extends over 14 amino acids. The CDR3 protein is CASSPVSGGYGYTF. CDR3 sequence (DNA): TGTGCCAGCAGCCCGGTCTCCGGAGGCTATGGCTACACCTTC.

The genes are TRBV6-1 and TRBJ2-5, with 9 positions matching TRBD2. The ends lost 7 bases at V and 9 bases at J; junction bases unmatched: 9. The CDR3 sequence is 13 residues long. CDR1 MNHNS and CDR2 SASEGT come from the germline V gene. CDR3 DNA: TGTGCCAGCACCAATAGCGGGGGCCCCTCCCAGTACTTC. Protein sequence: CASTNSGGPSQYF.

The chain combines TRBV27 with TRBJ2-5; tentative D call: TRBD2 (7 bases). V was shortened by 2 bases and J by 4 bases, with 14 bases between the two germline ends. Germline values: CDR1 MNHEY, CDR2 SMNVEV (reference sequence). This CDR3 is 15 amino acids long. CDR3 sequence reads: CASSLSKGGPETQYF. DNA of the CDR3: TGTGCCAGCAGTTTAAGTAAGGGGGGGCCAGAGACCCAGTACTTC.

This clone has only one observation. The V call is TRBV30, the J call TRBJ1-1; 9 positions match TRBD1. The CDR3 extends over 12 amino acids. CDR1 GTSNPN and CDR2 SVGIG come from the germline V gene (reference sequence). V gave up 5 bases and J gave up 7 bases; unmatched junction bases: 5. The CDR3 reads CAWVDRGDEAFF. The DNA of the CDR3 is TGTGCCTGGGTGGACAGGGGCGATGAAGCTTTCTTT.

This chain links TRBV27 with TRBJ1-5, with 12 bases that match TRBD1. J was trimmed by 7 bases and V by 5 bases; bases with no gene match: 9. This CDR3 region has 16 residues. Germline CDR1 is MNHEY and CDR2 is SMNVEV (reference sequence). This CDR3 reads CASSPGTGGAWQPQHF. The CDR3 nucleotides are TGTGCCAGCAGTCCAGGGACAGGGGGCGCGTGGCAGCCCCAGCATTTT.

The rearrangement uses TRBV19 and TRBJ1-6; the D gene is possibly TRBD1 (6 bases). V gave up 5 bases and J gave up 8 bases, with 16 bases separating them. The CDR3 runs to 15 residues. Germline CDR1 is LNHDA and CDR2 is SQIVND (reference sequence). In DNA form, the CDR3 reads TGTGCCAGTAGTCAAGAGTCAGGGGAATATTCACCCCTCCACTTT. As protein: CASSQESGEYSPLHF.

This clone was seen more than once but under ten times. The chain links TRBV11-1 to TRBJ2-3; D gene ambiguous. V shed 0 bases and J shed 4 bases, with 5 bases lying between them. From germline, CDR1 is SGHAT and CDR2 FQDESV (reference sequence). This CDR3 is 13 amino acids long. The CDR3 is CASSLAAADTQYF. DNA of the CDR3: TGTGCCAGCAGCTTAGCGGCGGCAGATACGCAGTATTTT. Full variable domain (remainder filled in from reference TRBV11-1 and TRBJ2-3): EAEVAQSPRYKITEKSQAVAFWCDPISGHATLYWYRQILGQGPELLVQFQDESVVDDSQLPKDRFSAERLKGVDSTLKIQPAELGDSAMYLCASSLAAADTQYFGPGTRLTVL.

The CDR3 DNA follows: TGTGCCAGCAGGAGGGGACTTTTGAGCAATCAGCCCCAGCATTTT. Its protein is CASRRGLLSNQPQHF. This chain uses TRBV27 with TRBJ1-5; D may be TRBD1 (5 bases). The CDR3 is 15 amino acids. Trimming left V 6 bases short and J 1 base short, with 13 bases between. Germline lookup yields CDR1 MNHEY and CDR2 SMNVEV (reference sequence).

This chain connects TRBV30 to TRBJ1-2, with 9 positions matching TRBD1. Germline assignment: CDR1 GTSNPN and CDR2 SVGIG (reference sequence). With V trimmed by 5 bases and J by 3 bases, 4 bases remained unmatched. The CDR3 is 13 amino acids. CDR3 residues: CAWLTGGHYGYTF. The CDR3 DNA reads TGTGCCTGGCTGACAGGGGGTCACTATGGCTACACCTTC.

The chain has TRBV2 and TRBJ2-7; TRBD2 matches 9 bases. After removal of 10 bases from V and 5 bases from J, the junction contained 15 bases not matched to a gene. From germline, CDR1 is SNHLY and CDR2 FYNNEI. The CDR3 covers 15 residues. CDR3 residues: CATRSSAGGVDEQYF. CDR3 in DNA: TGTGCCACCCGATCTTCAGCGGGGGGCGTAGACGAGCAGTACTTC.

There are a few counts of this clone. Different DNA sequences within this sample yield the same CDR3. The chain employs TRBV5-1 and TRBJ1-1; D uncertain. The CDR3 length is 13 residues. V gave up 0 bases and J gave up 2 bases, with 5 bases separating them. The germline V gene encodes CDR1 SGHRS and CDR2 YFSETQ. CDR3 sequence reads: CASSLGGNTEAFF. The CDR3 bases are TGCGCCAGCAGCTTGGGAGGTAACACTGAAGCTTTCTTT.